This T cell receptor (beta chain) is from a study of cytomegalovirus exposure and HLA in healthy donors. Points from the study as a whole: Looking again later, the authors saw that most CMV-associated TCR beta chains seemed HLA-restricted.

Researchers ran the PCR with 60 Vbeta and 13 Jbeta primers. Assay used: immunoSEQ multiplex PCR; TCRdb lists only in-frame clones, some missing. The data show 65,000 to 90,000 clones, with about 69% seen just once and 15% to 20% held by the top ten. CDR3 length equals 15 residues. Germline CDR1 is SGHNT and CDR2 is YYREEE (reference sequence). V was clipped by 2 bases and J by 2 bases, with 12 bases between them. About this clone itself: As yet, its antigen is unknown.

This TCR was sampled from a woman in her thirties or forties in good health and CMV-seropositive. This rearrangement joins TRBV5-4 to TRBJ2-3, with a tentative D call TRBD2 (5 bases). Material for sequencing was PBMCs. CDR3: CASSFPREPTDTQYF. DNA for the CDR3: TGTGCCAGCAGCTTCCCCCGGGAACCCACAGATACGCAGTATTTT. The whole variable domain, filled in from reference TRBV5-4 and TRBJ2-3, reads ETGVTQSPTHLIKTRGQQVTLRCSSQSGHNTVSWYQQALGQGPQFIFQYYREEENGRGNFPPRFSGLQFPNYSSELNVNALELDDSALYLCASSFPREPTDTQYFGPGTRLTVL.